One sample yielded the 9 T cell receptor beta chains listed below, sequenced in a study of blood T cell repertoires in COVID-19. Here immunoSEQ multiplex PCR was the method, and the copy in TCRdb shows in-frame clones only, minus some. The sample lists 270,000 or so clones, approximately 86% seen once, with roughly 3% in the top ten. Sequencing was done on a sample of peripheral blood. The source of these receptors is a woman between 18 and 29 years old with acute or convalescent COVID-19.

This chain connects TRBV18 to TRBJ2-6, with 7 bases fitting TRBD1. This CDR3 is built from 17 residues. V lost 2 bases and J lost 2; bases outside the gene matches: 6. Germline V lookup: CDR1 KGHSH, CDR2 LQKENI. The CDR3 nucleotides are TGTGCCAGCTCACCATTTGGCAGGGGGACTGGGGCCAACGTCCTGACTTTC. This gives the protein CASSPFGRGTGANVLTF. Based on the CDR3 plus reference TRBV18 and TRBJ2-6, the full variable domain is NAGVMQNPRHLVRRRGQEARLRCSPMKGHSHVYWYRQLPEEGLKFMVYLQKENIIDESGMPKERFSAEFPKEGPSILRIQQVVRGDSAAYFCASSPFGRGTGANVLTFGAGSRLTVL.

In regard to this clone: Other DNA sequences of this sample code for an identical CDR3. The chain uses TRBV15 and TRBJ1-4; TRBD1 matches at 7 bases. CDR1 is LNHNV and CDR2 is YYDKDF in the germline V gene (reference sequence). V lost 0 bases, J lost 4 bases, and 5 bases stayed unmatched. The CDR3 extends over 16 amino acids. CDR3 DNA: TGTGCCACCAGCAGAGATTTGGCAGGGGGTAATGAAAAACTGTTTTTT. Translating it yields CATSRDLAGGNEKLFF.

This sequence joins TRBV20-1 and TRBJ1-2, with TRBD1 matching over 7 bases. This CDR3 comprises 11 residues. Germline V gene data show CDR1 as DFQATT and CDR2 as SNEGSKA (reference sequence). This CDR3 reads CITGQVGGYTF. CDR3 in DNA: TGCATCACCGGACAGGTTGGAGGCTACACCTTC.

This chain joins TRBV7-2 and TRBJ2-7, with 7 bases that match TRBD1. Germline loops: CDR1 SGHTA, CDR2 FQGNSA. The V segment lost 3 bases and the J segment 2 bases; nucleotides outside the gene matches: 4. The CDR3 covers 14 residues. CDR3 region: CASSFPGTAYEQYF. DNA for the CDR3: TGTGCCAGCAGCTTCCCCGGGACAGCCTACGAGCAGTACTTC.

CDR3 bases: TGTGCCAGCAGCTTAGGCTCTAGCAATCAGCCCCAGCATTTT. This translates into CASSLGSSNQPQHF. V and J are TRBV13 and TRBJ1-5; D gene uncertain. Trimming took 0 bases from V and 0 from J, leaving 3 bases between them. Germline CDR1 and CDR2: PRHDT and FYEKMQ (reference sequence). The CDR3 length is 14 residues.

V gene TRBV5-1 combines with J gene TRBJ2-1; possible D gene TRBD1, 5 bases. Germline V lookup: CDR1 SGHRS, CDR2 YFSETQ. The CDR3 contains 16 residues. V lost 3 bases to trimming and J lost 0 bases, with 13 bases between them. The CDR3 region has the DNA TGCGCCAGCAGCTCTACGGACACGAGCTCCTACAATGAGCAGTTCTTC. This sequence encodes CASSSTDTSSYNEQFF.

V and J are TRBV29-1 and TRBJ1-3, with 8 bases fitting TRBD1. CDR1 and CDR2 from the germline V gene are SQVTM and ANQGSEA. The junction had 7 bases not matched to a gene; V was cut back by 7 bases and J by 2 bases. The CDR3 consists of 14 residues. CDR3 sequence reads: CSATGGLTGNTIYF. The CDR3 DNA is TGCAGCGCTACAGGGGGTCTTACTGGAAACACCATATATTTT. Combining the CDR3 with reference TRBV29-1 and TRBJ1-3 gives the whole variable domain SAVISQKPSRDICQRGTSLTIQCQVDSQVTMMFWYRQQPGQSLTLIATANQGSEATYESGFVIDKFPISRPNLTFSTLTVSNMSPEDSSIYLCSATGGLTGNTIYFGEGSWLTVV.

V is TRBV6-6 and J is TRBJ2-3; 12 positions match TRBD2. Germline CDR1 is MNHNY and CDR2 is SVGAGI (reference sequence). Trimming at V came to 5 bases and at J to 2 bases, leaving 5 bases not matched to a gene. This CDR3 region has 16 residues. Here the CDR3 reads CASSRGLAGPTDTQYF. In DNA form, the CDR3 reads TGTGCCAGCAGTCGAGGACTAGCGGGACCCACAGATACGCAGTATTTT.

This chain links TRBV7-2 with TRBJ2-2; 10 bases are shared with TRBD2. The CDR3 is 18 residues long. The J segment lost 6 bases and the V segment lost 2 bases, leaving 12 bases of the junction unmatched. Germline assignment: CDR1 SGHTA and CDR2 FQGNSA. The CDR3 coding sequence is TGTGCCAGCAGCTTATCCCCCCTAGCGGGAGAGCCGGCCGGGGAGCTGTTTTTT. Translating gives CASSLSPLAGEPAGELFF.